The 29 T cell receptor beta chains below were found in one sample sequenced in a study of blood T cells in healthy people across ages. Next came a second PCR, run for about 6 to 11 cycles, which used a sample-barcoded 5' primer along with a J-beta primer mix. TCRdb reanalysed the 5' RACE reads using MiXCR and keeps one entry per CDR3 protein. Altogether 1.6 million or so distinct CDR3 sequences are present, roughly 30% being singletons, with the ten largest covering about 11%. The sequenced sample was blood. The source of these receptors is a woman in her twenties or thirties in good health.

The rearrangement links TRBV4-2 to TRBJ2-7; either TRBD1 or TRBD2 may supply D (5 bases each). Trimming took off 1 base at V and 7 bases at J, with 20 bases between the two ends. This CDR3 has 16 amino acids. Germline V gene data show CDR1 as LGHNA and CDR2 as YNFKEQ. The DNA for the CDR3 is TGTGCCAGCAGCCAAGTAGTGGCTAGCCTAAAGGGGGAGCAGTACTTC. As protein: CASSQVVASLKGEQYF.

As to this clonotype: Relative to the germline gene, one junction end is altered; a read error may explain this. The chain is built from TRBV20-1 and TRBJ2-5, with D unclear. This CDR3 is 11 amino acids long. The V gene's germline CDR1 is DFQATT and CDR2 SNEGSKA (reference sequence). CDR3 DNA: TGCAGGGCTAGGCCGCTAGAGACCCAGTACTTC. It yields the protein CRARPLETQYF.

Many counts were recorded for this clonotype. The chain carries TRBV5-1 and TRBJ2-2, with 7 bases identical to TRBD2. This CDR3 has 15 amino acids. Losses at the gene ends were 8 bases for V and 5 bases for J; bases not matched to a gene: 12. Germline V CDR1 and CDR2: SGHRS, YFSETQ. This chain's CDR3 is CASSPGLPSTGELFF. The CDR3 DNA reads as TGCGCCAGTTCCCCGGGACTACCGTCTACCGGGGAGCTGTTTTTT.

The genes are TRBV15 and TRBJ2-3, with D hard to call. Germline assignment: CDR1 LNHNV and CDR2 YYDKDF (reference sequence). The CDR3 runs 12 residues. Trimming took 2 bases from V and 9 from J, leaving 9 bases between them. The CDR3 nucleotides are TGTGCCACCAGCAGATATACTGGGACGCAGTATTTT. It is translated as CATSRYTGTQYF.

The chain links TRBV7-8 to TRBJ2-7, with 9 bases that match TRBD2. Per germline, CDR1 SGHVS and CDR2 FQNEAQ. The V gene end was trimmed by 0 bases and the J gene end by 2 bases; junction bases not matched to a gene: 5. This CDR3 comprises 16 residues. CDR3 protein: CASSLARTSATYEQYF. In nucleotides, the CDR3 is TGTGCCAGCAGCTTAGCGCGGACTAGCGCGACCTACGAGCAGTACTTC.

This clonotype has at least ten counts. J is TRBJ2-7 and V is TRBV6-1, with TRBD2 matching 10 bases. V lost 4 bases to trimming and J lost 2 bases; unmatched junction nucleotides: 5. The CDR3 has 15 amino acids. Germline V lookup: CDR1 MNHNS, CDR2 SASEGT. CDR3 sequence reads: CASSVTSGSTYEQYF. In DNA, the CDR3 is TGTGCCAGCAGTGTGACTAGCGGGTCTACCTACGAGCAGTACTTC.

This clonotype occurred a few times. The chain carries TRBV21-1 and TRBJ1-1; no check of the table's D call, TRBD1, against the DNA was made. TRBV21-1 represents a pseudogene. The CDR3 extends over 14 amino acids. In DNA form, the CDR3 reads TGTGCCAGCAGCAAAGGACAGGGGAACACTGAAGCTTTCTTT. This codes for CASSKGQGNTEAFF.

This clonotype came up a few times. The junction differs from germline at one of its ends, possibly a read error. The chain employs TRBV12-3 or TRBV12-4 and TRBJ1-2; 12 nucleotides match TRBD1. This CDR3 is 15 amino acids long. The CDR3: CTSSRGGQGAYGYTF. CDR3 in DNA: TGTACCAGCAGCCGGGGGGGACAGGGGGCATATGGCTACACCTTC.

The V and J genes are TRBV14 and TRBJ2-1, with 13 bases that match TRBD2. Germline V gives CDR1 SGHDN, CDR2 FVKESK. The V gene end was trimmed by 4 bases and the J gene end by 6 bases; junction bases not matched to a gene: 12. The CDR3 extends over 18 amino acids. The chain's CDR3 is CASSPGLAGPWVFNEQFF. CDR3 in DNA: TGTGCCAGCAGCCCGGGACTAGCGGGACCTTGGGTATTCAATGAGCAGTTCTTC.

This clonotype came up a few times. This chain joins TRBV12-3 or TRBV12-4 and TRBJ1-5; D is ambiguous. CDR3 length equals 13 residues. The V gene lost 11 bases and the J gene lost 2 bases, with 13 bases spanning the gap. CDR3 residues: CASRMGGNQPQHF. CDR3 nucleotide sequence: TGTGCCTCGAGGATGGGAGGCAATCAGCCCCAGCATTTT.

J is TRBJ2-7 and V is TRBV4-1; TRBD1 matches 8 bases. Trimming at V came to 4 bases and at J to 5 bases, leaving 7 bases not matched to a gene. This CDR3 region has 14 residues. Per germline, CDR1 MGHRA and CDR2 YSYEKL. The CDR3 spells CASSRSYRGDEQYF. Here the CDR3 DNA reads TGCGCCAGCAGCCGGTCATACAGGGGGGACGAGCAGTACTTC.

The V and J genes are TRBV20-1 and TRBJ2-5; weak D call: TRBD1 (8 bases). The germline V gene encodes CDR1 DFQATT and CDR2 SNEGSKA (reference sequence). The CDR3 consists of 15 residues. Trimming removed 6 bases at V and 4 bases at J, with 21 bases between. CDR3: CSANRGAGGAETQYF. CDR3 sequence (DNA): TGCAGTGCCAACCGGGGGGCAGGGGGCGCAGAGACCCAGTACTTC.

This clonotype was counted a few times. The V gene is TRBV28, the J gene TRBJ2-5; D is perhaps TRBD1 (6 bases). This CDR3 comprises 16 residues. CDR1 is MDHEN and CDR2 is SYDVKM in the germline V gene. V lost 3 bases, J lost 3 bases, and 17 bases lay in between. The CDR3 coding sequence is TGTGCCAGCAGTTTGAAGACAGGAGTGGTCGAAGAGACCCAGTACTTC. The encoded protein is CASSLKTGVVEETQYF. Combining the CDR3 with reference TRBV28 and TRBJ2-5 gives the whole variable domain DVKVTQSSRYLVKRTGEKVFLECVQDMDHENMFWYRQDPGLGLRLIYFSYDVKMKEKGDIPEGYSVSREKKERFSLILESASTNQTSMYLCASSLKTGVVEETQYFGPGTRLLVL.

J is TRBJ1-2 and V is TRBV5-1, with D maybe TRBD1 (6 bases). Germline CDR1 reads SGHRS; CDR2 reads YFSETQ. The V gene lost 3 bases and the J gene lost 5 bases, with 17 bases spanning the gap. CDR3 size: 15 residues. The CDR3: CASSWAEGDRYGYTF. In DNA, the CDR3 is TGCGCCAGCAGCTGGGCAGAGGGGGATCGGTATGGCTACACCTTC.

This clonotype turned up a few times. The CDR3 nucleotides read TGTGCCAGCAGCCGCAGAGAAGGGAGCACAGATACGCAGTATTTT. Its translation is CASSRREGSTDTQYF. V is TRBV7-9 and J is TRBJ2-3; D call uncertain. CDR1 and CDR2 (germline): SEHNR, FQNEAQ (reference sequence). The CDR3 consists of 15 residues. V shed 5 bases and J shed 0 bases, with 12 bases lying between them.

V is TRBV10-2 and J is TRBJ2-5; 10 bases map to TRBD2. The germline gives CDR1 WSHSY, CDR2 SAAADI. With V trimmed by 8 bases and J by 4 bases, 10 bases remained unmatched. This CDR3 contains 15 residues. The CDR3 protein is CASASGRGVAETQYF. CDR3 in DNA: TGCGCCAGCGCCAGCGGGAGGGGAGTAGCAGAGACCCAGTACTTC.

This clonotype occurred a few times. The gene calls are TRBV7-3 and TRBJ2-1; 14 bases are shared with TRBD2. Germline assignment: CDR1 SGHTA and CDR2 FQGTGA. This CDR3 contains 16 residues. V lost 0 bases to trimming and J lost 10 bases; unmatched junction nucleotides: 5. The CDR3, as DNA: TGTGCCAGCAGCTTAACGAGGGGACTAGCGGGGGACGAGCAGTTCTTC. The encoded protein is CASSLTRGLAGDEQFF. Full variable domain (outside the CDR3, taken from reference TRBV7-3 and TRBJ2-1): GAGVSQTPSNKVTEKGKYVELRCDPISGHTALYWYRQSLGQGPEFLIYFQGTGAADDSGLPNDRFFAVRPEGSVSTLKIQRTERGDSAVYLCASSLTRGLAGDEQFFGPGTRLTVL.

This clonotype has just a few counts. The V call is TRBV5-1, the J call TRBJ2-1; TRBD2 matches 9 bases. J lost 4 bases, V lost 2 bases, and 13 bases had no gene match. From germline, CDR1 is SGHRS and CDR2 YFSETQ. The CDR3 sequence is 18 residues long. DNA of the CDR3: TGCGCCAGCAGCTTACTTATAGCCGGGACTAGCAGATACAATGAGCAGTTCTTC. This codes for CASSLLIAGTSRYNEQFF.

The chain is built from TRBV3-1 and TRBJ2-2, with TRBD2 identical over 8 bases. The germline CDR1 and CDR2 sequences are LGHDT and YNNKEL (reference sequence). This CDR3 has 16 amino acids. The V segment lost 4 bases and the J segment 3 bases; nucleotides outside the gene matches: 7. The CDR3 loop is CASSRTSGGYTGELFF. CDR3 in DNA: TGTGCCAGCAGCCGCACTAGCGGAGGCTACACCGGGGAGCTGTTTTTT.

The chain joins TRBV4-1 to TRBJ1-5; D is perhaps TRBD1 (5 bases). In germline, CDR1 is MGHRA, CDR2 YSYEKL. The V and J ends lost 4 bases and 6 bases respectively, with 13 bases between them. This CDR3 spans 14 amino acids. CDR3 protein: CASSPLRDGQPQHF. The CDR3 DNA sequence: TGCGCCAGCAGCCCTCTCAGGGATGGTCAGCCCCAGCATTTT.

The chain recombines TRBV18 with TRBJ2-7, with D unresolved. Germline lookup yields CDR1 KGHSH and CDR2 LQKENI. The CDR3 consists of 12 residues. The V and J ends lost 1 base and 7 bases respectively, with 8 bases between them. The CDR3 DNA follows: TGTGCCAGCTCACCACAGGGAAAAGAGCAGTACTTC. Translated: CASSPQGKEQYF.

The table lists this clonotype with a count of one. The junction differs from germline at one of its ends, possibly a read error. This chain connects TRBV4-2 to TRBJ1-6, with 7 bases fitting TRBD1. The CDR3 extends over 15 amino acids. Germline V gives CDR1 LGHNA, CDR2 YNFKEQ. CDR3 DNA sequence: TGTGCCAGCGGCCACCCAGGGGGTTATAATTCACCCCTCCACTTT. This codes for CASGHPGGYNSPLHF.

The J gene is TRBJ1-2, the V gene TRBV6-5; no clear D gene. This CDR3 has 14 residues. Germline assignment: CDR1 MNHEY and CDR2 SVGAGI. V was cut by 3 bases and J by 2 bases, with 10 bases left in between. The CDR3 sequence is CASSYHRSNYGYTF. The CDR3 DNA reads as TGTGCCAGCAGTTATCACAGATCCAACTATGGCTACACCTTC.

This clonotype was detected a few times. The chain couples TRBV19 to TRBJ2-5; D may be TRBD2 (6 bases). The CDR3 consists of 17 residues. Deletions cut 4 bases from V and 5 bases from J, with 23 bases between. CDR1 and CDR2 from the germline V gene are LNHDA and SQIVND (reference sequence). The CDR3: CASSKTAARTTQETQYF. The CDR3 DNA follows: TGTGCCAGTAGTAAGACAGCTGCCAGGACTACTCAGGAGACCCAGTACTTC.

This clonotype appeared a few times. The V call is TRBV3-1, the J call TRBJ1-1; D gene unclear. Trimming cost V 4 bases and J 1 base, with 7 bases left between them. The CDR3 loop spans 13 amino acids. The germline V gene has CDR1 LGHDT and CDR2 YNNKEL (reference sequence). CDR3 sequence: CASSRIKNTEAFF. The CDR3 DNA sequence: TGTGCCAGCAGCCGAATAAAGAACACTGAAGCTTTCTTT.

The gene calls are TRBV6-1 and TRBJ2-3, with 7 bases matching TRBD2. The germline gives CDR1 MNHNS, CDR2 SASEGT. The junction had 10 bases not matched to a gene; V was cut back by 4 bases and J by 6 bases. This CDR3 contains 15 residues. The CDR3 sequence is CASSASSGFRDTQYF. CDR3 in DNA: TGTGCCAGCAGTGCATCTAGCGGCTTCAGGGATACGCAGTATTTT.

V usage is TRBV27 and J usage is TRBJ1-2; no firm D call. Germline CDR1 is MNHEY and CDR2 is SMNVEV (reference sequence). The CDR3 is 13 residues long. Trimming pared 4 bases from V and 3 bases from J, leaving 9 bases between. The CDR3 loop is CASSWAIDYGYTF. The CDR3 bases are TGTGCCAGCAGTTGGGCCATCGACTATGGCTACACCTTC.

The rearrangement links TRBV6-5 to TRBJ2-6; the D gene is possibly TRBD1 (5 bases). The ends were cut back, 6 bases at V and 0 bases at J, with 9 bases in the middle. CDR3 length: 15 amino acids. Germline CDR1 is MNHEY and CDR2 is SVGAGI. CDR3 amino acids: CASSTTDSGANVLTF. The CDR3 DNA reads as TGTGCCAGCAGCACGACAGACTCTGGGGCCAACGTCCTGACTTTC.

The V call is TRBV11-3, the J call TRBJ2-5, with D perhaps being TRBD1 or TRBD2 (5 bases each). Germline lookup yields CDR1 SGHNT and CDR2 YENEEA. The CDR3 totals 15 residues. Trimming took 5 bases from V and 4 from J, leaving 17 bases between them. CDR3 bases: TGTGCCAGCAGCCATCATGGGGGTTCCTCAGAGACCCAGTACTTC. Its protein product is CASSHHGGSSETQYF.